The source of this T cell receptor beta chain is a study of T cells in Graves' hyperthyroidism and ophthalmopathy. V was pared by 0 bases and J by 0 bases, with 9 bases between. The CDR3 has 15 residues. Germline loops: CDR1 SEHNR, CDR2 FQNEAQ (reference sequence). RNA transcripts yielded amplified TCR beta CDR3 regions. Carried out on the TCR CDR3, a first-round RT-PCR used the HTBI primer set. TCRdb re-called the multiplex PCR reads through MiXCR, storing one row per CDR3 protein. Of roughly 840,000 distinct CDR3 sequences in the sample, approximately 40% were seen once. This chain uses TRBV7-9 with TRBJ2-7, with a weak D call TRBD2 (5 bases). This TCR derives from a man in his late teens or twenties with Graves' hyperthyroidism. What was sequenced was blood. The CDR3 DNA reads as TGTGCCAGCAGCTTAGCAGTTGGACTCTCCTACGAGCAGTACTTC. It translates to CASSLAVGLSYEQYF.